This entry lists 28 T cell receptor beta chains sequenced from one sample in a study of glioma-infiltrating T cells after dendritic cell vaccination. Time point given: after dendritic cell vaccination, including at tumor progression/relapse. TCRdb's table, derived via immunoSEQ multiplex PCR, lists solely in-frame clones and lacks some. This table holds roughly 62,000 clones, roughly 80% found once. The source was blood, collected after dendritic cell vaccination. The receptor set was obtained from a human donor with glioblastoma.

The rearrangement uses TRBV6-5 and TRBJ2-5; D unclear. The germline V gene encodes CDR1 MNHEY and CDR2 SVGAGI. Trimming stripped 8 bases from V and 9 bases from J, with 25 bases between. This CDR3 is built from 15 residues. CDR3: CASRESSSLQIAQYF. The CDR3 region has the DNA TGTGCCAGCCGAGAAAGTAGCAGTCTCCAGATAGCCCAGTACTTC.

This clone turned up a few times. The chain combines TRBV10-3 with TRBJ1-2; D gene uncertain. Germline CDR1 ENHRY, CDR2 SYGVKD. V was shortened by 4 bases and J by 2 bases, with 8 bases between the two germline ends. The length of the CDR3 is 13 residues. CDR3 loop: CAISGDFNYGYTF. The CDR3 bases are TGTGCCATCAGTGGCGACTTCAACTATGGCTACACCTTC.

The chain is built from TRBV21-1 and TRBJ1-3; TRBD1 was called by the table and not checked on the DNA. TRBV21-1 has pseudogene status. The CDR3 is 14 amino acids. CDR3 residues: CASSRTASGNTIYF. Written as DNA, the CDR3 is TGTGCCAGCAGCAGGACAGCCTCTGGAAACACCATATATTTT.

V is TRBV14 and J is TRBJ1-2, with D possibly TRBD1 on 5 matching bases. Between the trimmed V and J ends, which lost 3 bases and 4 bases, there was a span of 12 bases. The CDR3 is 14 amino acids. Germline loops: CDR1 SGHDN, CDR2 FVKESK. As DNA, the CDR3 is TGTGCCAGCAGCCATTTGGGGCGCGGCTATGGCTACACCTTC. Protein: CASSHLGRGYGYTF.

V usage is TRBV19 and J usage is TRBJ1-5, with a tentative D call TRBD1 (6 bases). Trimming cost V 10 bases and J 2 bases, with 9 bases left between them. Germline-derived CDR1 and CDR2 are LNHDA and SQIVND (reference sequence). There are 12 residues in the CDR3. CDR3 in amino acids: CATRQGNQPQHF. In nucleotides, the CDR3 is TGTGCCACAAGACAGGGCAATCAGCCCCAGCATTTT.

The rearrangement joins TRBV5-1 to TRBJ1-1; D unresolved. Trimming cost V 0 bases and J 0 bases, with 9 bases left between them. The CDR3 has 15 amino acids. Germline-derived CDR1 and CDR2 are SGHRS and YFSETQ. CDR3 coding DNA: TGCGCCAGCAGCTTGGAGGAGGGTTTGAACACTGAAGCTTTCTTT. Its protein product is CASSLEEGLNTEAFF.

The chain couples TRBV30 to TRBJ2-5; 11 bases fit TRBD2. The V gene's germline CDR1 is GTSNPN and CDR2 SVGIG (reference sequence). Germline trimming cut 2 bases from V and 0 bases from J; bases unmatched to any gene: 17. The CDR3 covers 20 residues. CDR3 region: CAWSTSPLAGANVYQETQYF. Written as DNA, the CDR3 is TGTGCCTGGAGTACCTCTCCACTAGCGGGGGCCAACGTGTACCAAGAGACCCAGTACTTC. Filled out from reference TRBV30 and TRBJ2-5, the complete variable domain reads SQTIHQWPATLVQPVGSPLSLECTVEGTSNPNLYWYRQAAGRGLQLLFYSVGIGQISSEVPQNLSASRPQDRQFILSSKKLLLSDSGFYLCAWSTSPLAGANVYQETQYFGPGTRLLVL.

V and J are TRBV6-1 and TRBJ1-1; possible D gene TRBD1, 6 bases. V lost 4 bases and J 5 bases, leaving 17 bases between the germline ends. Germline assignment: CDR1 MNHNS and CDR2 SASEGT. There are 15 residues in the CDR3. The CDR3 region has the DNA TGTGCCAGCAGTGCAATACAGGGCTTTGGTACTGAAGCTTTCTTT. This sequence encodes CASSAIQGFGTEAFF.

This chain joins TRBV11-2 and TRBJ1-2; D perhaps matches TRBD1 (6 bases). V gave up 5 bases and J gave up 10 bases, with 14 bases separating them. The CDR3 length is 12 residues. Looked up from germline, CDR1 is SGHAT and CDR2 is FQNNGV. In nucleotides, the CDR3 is TGTGCCAGCAGCCTCGGACAGCTCCTCTACACCTTC. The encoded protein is CASSLGQLLYTF.

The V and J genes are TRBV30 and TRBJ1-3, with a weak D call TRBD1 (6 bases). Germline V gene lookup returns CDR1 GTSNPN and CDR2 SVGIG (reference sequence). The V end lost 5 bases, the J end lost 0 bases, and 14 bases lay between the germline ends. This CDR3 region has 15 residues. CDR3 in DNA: TGTGCCTGGGAAGGTCCGGACAGCTCTGGAAACACCATATATTTT. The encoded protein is CAWEGPDSSGNTIYF.

CDR3 sequence reads: CASSPLLGGTETQYF. CDR3 nucleotide sequence: TGTGCCAGCAGCCCCTTGTTGGGCGGGACGGAGACCCAGTACTTC. The chain uses TRBV27 and TRBJ2-5; D is possibly TRBD2 (6 bases). The length of the CDR3 is 15 residues. V was clipped by 6 bases and J by 5 bases, with 19 bases between them. Germline CDR1 is MNHEY and CDR2 is SMNVEV (reference sequence).

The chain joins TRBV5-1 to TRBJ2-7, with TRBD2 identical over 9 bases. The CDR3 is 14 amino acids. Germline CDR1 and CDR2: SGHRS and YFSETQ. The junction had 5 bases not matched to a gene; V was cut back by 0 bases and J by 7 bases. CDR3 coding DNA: TGCGCCAGCAGCTTGGTTAGCGGGGGCACGGAGCAGTACTTC. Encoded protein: CASSLVSGGTEQYF. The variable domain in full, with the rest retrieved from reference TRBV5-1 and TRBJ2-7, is KAGVTQTPRYLIKTRGQQVTLSCSPISGHRSVSWYQQTPGQGLQFLFEYFSETQRNKGNFPGRFSGRQFSNSRSEMNVSTLELGDSALYLCASSLVSGGTEQYFGPGTRLTVT.

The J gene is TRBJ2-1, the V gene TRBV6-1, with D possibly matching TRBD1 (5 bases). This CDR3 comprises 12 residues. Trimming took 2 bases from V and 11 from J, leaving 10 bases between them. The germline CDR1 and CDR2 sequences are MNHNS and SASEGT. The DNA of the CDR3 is TGTGCCAGCAGTGAATCGGCAGGGAAGCAGTTCTTC. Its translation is CASSESAGKQFF.

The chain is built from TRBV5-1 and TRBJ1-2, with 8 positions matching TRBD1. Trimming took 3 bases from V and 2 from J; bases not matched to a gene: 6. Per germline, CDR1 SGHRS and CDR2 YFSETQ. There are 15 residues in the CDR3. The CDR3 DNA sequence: TGCGCCAGCAGCTCGACAGGGGAGTCGAACTATGGCTACACCTTC. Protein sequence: CASSSTGESNYGYTF.

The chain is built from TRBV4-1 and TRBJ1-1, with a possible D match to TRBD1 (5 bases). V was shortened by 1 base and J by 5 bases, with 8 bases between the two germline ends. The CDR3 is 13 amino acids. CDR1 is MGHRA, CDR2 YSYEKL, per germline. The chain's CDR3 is CASSQVGGTEAFF. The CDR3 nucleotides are TGCGCCAGCAGCCAAGTGGGGGGTACTGAAGCTTTCTTT.

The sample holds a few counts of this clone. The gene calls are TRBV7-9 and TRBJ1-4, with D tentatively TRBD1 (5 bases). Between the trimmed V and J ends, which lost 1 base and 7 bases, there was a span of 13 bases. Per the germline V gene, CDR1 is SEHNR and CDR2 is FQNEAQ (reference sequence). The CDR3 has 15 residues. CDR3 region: CASSLDAGDAEKLFF. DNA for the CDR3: TGTGCCAGCAGCTTAGATGCGGGGGATGCTGAAAAACTGTTTTTT.

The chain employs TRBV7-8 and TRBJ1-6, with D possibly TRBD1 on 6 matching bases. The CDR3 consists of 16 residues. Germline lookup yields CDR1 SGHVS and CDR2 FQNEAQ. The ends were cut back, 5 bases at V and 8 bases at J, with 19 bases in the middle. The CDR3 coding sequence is TGTGCCAGCAGCATACCCCGGCGGGGGCATTATTCACCCCTCCACTTT. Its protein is CASSIPRRGHYSPLHF.

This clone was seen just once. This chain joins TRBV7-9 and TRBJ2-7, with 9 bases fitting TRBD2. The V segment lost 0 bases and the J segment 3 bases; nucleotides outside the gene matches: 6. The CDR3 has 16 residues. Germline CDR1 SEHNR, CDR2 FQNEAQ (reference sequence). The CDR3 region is CASSLAGSSGNYEQYF. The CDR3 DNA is TGTGCCAGCAGCTTAGCCGGGTCTAGCGGGAACTACGAGCAGTACTTC.

DNA for the CDR3: TGTGCCAGCAGTTCCGGGACAGGTAGGGATTCACCCCTCCACTTT. Amino acids: CASSSGTGRDSPLHF. The chain couples TRBV27 to TRBJ1-6; 8 bases fit TRBD1. The CDR3 totals 15 residues. Germline CDR1 is MNHEY and CDR2 is SMNVEV (reference sequence). The trim removed 4 bases at V and 8 bases at J, leaving 7 bases unmatched.

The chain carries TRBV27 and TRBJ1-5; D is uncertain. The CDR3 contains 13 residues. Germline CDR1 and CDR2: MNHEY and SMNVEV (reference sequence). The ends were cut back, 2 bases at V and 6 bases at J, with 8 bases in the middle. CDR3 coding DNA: TGTGCCAGCAGTTTAGCGGGGAGTCAGCCCCAGCATTTT. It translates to CASSLAGSQPQHF.

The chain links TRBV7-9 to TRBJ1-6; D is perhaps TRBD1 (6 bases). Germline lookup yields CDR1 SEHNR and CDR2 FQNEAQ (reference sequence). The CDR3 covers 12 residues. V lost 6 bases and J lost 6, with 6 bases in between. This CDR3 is CASRGGNSPLHF. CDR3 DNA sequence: TGTGCCAGCAGAGGGGGTAATTCACCCCTCCACTTT. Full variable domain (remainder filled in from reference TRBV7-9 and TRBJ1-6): DTGVSQNPRHKITKRGQNVTFRCDPISEHNRLYWYRQTLGQGPEFLTYFQNEAQLEKSRLLSDRFSAERPKGSFSTLEIQRTEQGDSAMYLCASRGGNSPLHFGNGTRLTVT.

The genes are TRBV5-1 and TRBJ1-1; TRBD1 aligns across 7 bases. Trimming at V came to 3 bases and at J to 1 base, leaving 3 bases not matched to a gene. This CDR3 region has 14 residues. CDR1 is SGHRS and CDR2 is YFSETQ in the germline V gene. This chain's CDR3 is CASSSRQGNTEAFF. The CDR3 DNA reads TGCGCCAGCAGCTCAAGACAGGGGAACACTGAAGCTTTCTTT.

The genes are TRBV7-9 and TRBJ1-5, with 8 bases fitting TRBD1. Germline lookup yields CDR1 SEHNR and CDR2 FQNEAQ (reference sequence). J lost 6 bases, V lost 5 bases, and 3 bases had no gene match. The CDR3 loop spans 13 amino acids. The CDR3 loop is CASSGTGVQPQHF. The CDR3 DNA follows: TGTGCCAGCAGCGGGACAGGCGTTCAGCCCCAGCATTTT.

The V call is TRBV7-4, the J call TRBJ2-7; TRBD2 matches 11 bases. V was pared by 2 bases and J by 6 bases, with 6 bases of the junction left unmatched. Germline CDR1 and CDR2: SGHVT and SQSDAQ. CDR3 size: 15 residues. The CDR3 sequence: CASSLSTSGVCEQYF. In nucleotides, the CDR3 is TGTGCCAGCAGCTTATCGACTAGCGGGGTCTGCGAGCAGTACTTC. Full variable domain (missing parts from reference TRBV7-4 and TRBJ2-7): GAGVSQSPRYKVAKRGRDVALRCDSISGHVTLYWYRQTLGQGSEVLTYSQSDAQRDKSGRPSGRFSAERPERSVSTLKIQRTEQGDSAVYLCASSLSTSGVCEQYFGPGTRLTVT.

The CDR3 spells CASSRAASGGPGELFF. The CDR3 coding sequence is TGTGCCAGCAGCCGGGCTGCTAGCGGGGGTCCCGGGGAGCTGTTTTTT. The chain carries TRBV5-5 and TRBJ2-2, with TRBD2 matching over 10 bases. The CDR3 has 16 residues. CDR1 and CDR2 (germline): SGHKS, YYEKEE (reference sequence). Germline trimming cut 4 bases from V and 6 bases from J; bases unmatched to any gene: 9. Full variable domain (rest looked up from reference TRBV5-5 and TRBJ2-2): DAGVTQSPTHLIKTRGQQVTLRCSPISGHKSVSWYQQVLGQGPQFIFQYYEKEERGRGNFPDRFSARQFPNYSSELNVNALLLGDSALYLCASSRAASGGPGELFFGEGSRLTVL.

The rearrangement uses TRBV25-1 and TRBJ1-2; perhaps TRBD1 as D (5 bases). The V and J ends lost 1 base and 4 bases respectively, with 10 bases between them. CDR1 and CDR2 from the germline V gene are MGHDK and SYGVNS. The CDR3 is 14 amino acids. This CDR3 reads CASSEWRQTYGYTF. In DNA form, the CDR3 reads TGTGCCAGCAGTGAATGGAGACAGACCTATGGCTACACCTTC.

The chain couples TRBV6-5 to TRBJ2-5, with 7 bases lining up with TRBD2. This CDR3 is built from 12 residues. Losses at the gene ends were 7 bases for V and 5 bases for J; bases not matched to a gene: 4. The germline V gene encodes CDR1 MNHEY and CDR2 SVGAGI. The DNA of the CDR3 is TGTGCCAGCACCCAGGGAGGGGAGACCCAGTACTTC. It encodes CASTQGGETQYF.

The CDR3 reads CASSAGTGYNQPQHF. CDR3 DNA: TGTGCCAGCAGTGCAGGGACAGGGTACAATCAGCCCCAGCATTTT. The rearrangement uses TRBV6-1 and TRBJ1-5, with 9 positions matching TRBD1. After removal of 4 bases from V and 3 bases from J, the junction contained 4 bases not matched to a gene. CDR3 length equals 15 residues. The germline gives CDR1 MNHNS, CDR2 SASEGT.